This TCR beta chain was identified in a study of shared clonotypes between healthy human individuals. Donors had no recently reported acute infections or vaccinations and were HIV-negative. The assay was carried out at the deep level. Several immunoSEQ plates received, in even portions, the genomic DNA of each subset. Profiling relied on immunoSEQ multiplex PCR, and the TCRdb table lists in-frame clones only, not all of them. Counted here are nearly 500,000 clones, 76% occurring once; the ten biggest clones make up 10% to 15%. This clone was detected many times. This clonotype was sampled from a woman aged 40 to 55 in good health. Some clones in this sample may be carry-over from other donors' samples. Sequencing was performed on PBMCs.

The CDR3 region is CASSPITQTDGAEAFF. CDR3 coding DNA: TGTGCCAGCTCACCAATAACTCAAACTGATGGGGCTGAAGCTTTCTTT. This chain uses TRBV18 with TRBJ1-1; D is unclear. The germline V gene encodes CDR1 KGHSH and CDR2 LQKENI. The CDR3 is made up of 16 amino acids. The ends were cut back, 2 bases at V and 6 bases at J, with 19 bases in the middle.